This TCR beta chain comes out of a study of cytomegalovirus exposure and HLA in healthy donors. Researchers ran the PCR with 60 Vbeta and 13 Jbeta primers. Profiling relied on immunoSEQ multiplex PCR, and the TCRdb table lists in-frame clones only, not all of them. Here the sample spans under 200,000 clones, 70% to 85% being singletons. This clone was counted a few times. CDR1 and CDR2 (germline): SGHVS, FNYEAQ. V lost 5 bases, J lost 0 bases, and 11 bases lay in between. The CDR3 covers 15 residues. The receptor's source is a man in his fifties or sixties in good health and CMV-seropositive. The sample was PBMCs. V and J are TRBV7-6 and TRBJ1-3; no firm D call. The CDR3 DNA sequence: TGTGCCAGCAGCCCCGGGTTTTTCTCTGGAAACACCATATATTTT. Its protein is CASSPGFFSGNTIYF.